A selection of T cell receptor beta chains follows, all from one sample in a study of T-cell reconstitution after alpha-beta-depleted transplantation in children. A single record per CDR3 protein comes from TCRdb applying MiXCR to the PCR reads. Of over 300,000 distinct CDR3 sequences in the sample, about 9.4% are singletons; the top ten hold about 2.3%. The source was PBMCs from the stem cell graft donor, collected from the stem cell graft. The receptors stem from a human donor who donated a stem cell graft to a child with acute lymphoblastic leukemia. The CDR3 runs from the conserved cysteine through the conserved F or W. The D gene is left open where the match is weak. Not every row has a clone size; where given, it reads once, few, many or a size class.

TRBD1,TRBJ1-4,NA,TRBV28,CASSVPGQGNEKLFF,TGTGCCAGCAGTGTACCGGGACAGGGTAATGAAAAACTGTTTTTT
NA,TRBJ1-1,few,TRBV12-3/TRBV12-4,CASSSSTGVTEAFF,NA
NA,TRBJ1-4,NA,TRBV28,CASSHGGTLNEKLFF,TGTGCCAGCAGTCATGGGGGCACACTCAATGAAAAACTGTTTTTT
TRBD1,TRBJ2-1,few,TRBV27,CASSPRTGGPPNTRSYNEQFF,TGTGCCAGCAGTCCCCGGACAGGGGGCCCCCCGAATACCCGCTCCTACAATGAGCAGTTCTTC
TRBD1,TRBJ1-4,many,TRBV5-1,CASSLGTGDEKLFF,TGCGCCAGCAGCTTAGGGACAGGGGATGAAAAACTGTTTTTT
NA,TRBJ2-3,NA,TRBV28,CASSRTPRRTDTQYF,TGTGCCAGCAGCCGGACTCCCCGACGGACGGATACGCAGTATTTT
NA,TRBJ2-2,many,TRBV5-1,CASSLDGSETGELFF,TGCGCCAGCAGCTTGGATGGATCGGAGACCGGGGAGCTGTTTTTT
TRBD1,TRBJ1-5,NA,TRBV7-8,CASSLGGGTELDIYQPQHF,TGTGCCAGCAGCTTAGGGGGGGGGACAGAACTCGACATATATCAGCCCCAGCATTTT
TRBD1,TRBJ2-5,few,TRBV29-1,CSVEDGTGVQTQYF,TGCAGCGTTGAAGATGGGACAGGGGTACAGACCCAGTACTTC
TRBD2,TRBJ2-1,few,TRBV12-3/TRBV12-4,CASSLPTSGRHNEQFF,TGTGCCAGCAGTTTACCGACTAGCGGGAGACACAATGAGCAGTTCTTC
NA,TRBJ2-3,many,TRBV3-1,CASSVMVPDTQYF,TGTGCCAGCAGCGTAATGGTGCCAGATACGCAGTATTTT
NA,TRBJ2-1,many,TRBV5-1,CASSLGGHGNNEQFF,TGCGCCAGCAGCTTGGGGGGGCACGGGAACAATGAGCAGTTCTTC
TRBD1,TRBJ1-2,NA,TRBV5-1,CASSPRTGGTSRGYTF,TGCGCCAGCAGCCCAAGGACAGGAGGGACGTCTCGTGGCTACACCTTC
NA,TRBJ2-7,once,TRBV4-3,CASSQALDRPYEQYF,TGCGCCAGCAGCCAAGCCCTCGACAGACCCTACGAGCAGTACTTC
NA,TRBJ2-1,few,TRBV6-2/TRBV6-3,CASSSPGQVIPNEQFF,TGTGCCAGCAGTTCACCGGGACAAGTGATCCCCAATGAGCAGTTCTTC
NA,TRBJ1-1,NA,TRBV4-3,CASSQVSGVSEAFF,TGCGCCAGCAGCCAAGTGTCGGGGGTCTCTGAAGCTTTCTTT
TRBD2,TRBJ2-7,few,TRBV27,CASSWASGDSYEQYF,TGTGCCAGCAGTTGGGCTAGCGGGGACTCCTACGAGCAGTACTTC
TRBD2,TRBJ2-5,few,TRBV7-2,CASSLARVGGAETQYF,TGTGCCAGCAGCTTAGCTCGAGTGGGAGGGGCGGAGACCCAGTACTTC
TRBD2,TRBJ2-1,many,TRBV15,CATSRASGRGSGGHNEQFF,TGTGCCACCAGCAGAGCCTCGGGGAGGGGTAGCGGAGGCCACAATGAGCAGTTCTTC
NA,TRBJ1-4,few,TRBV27,CASSGGSREKLFF,TGTGCCAGCAGTGGGGGTAGTCGGGAAAAACTGTTTTTT
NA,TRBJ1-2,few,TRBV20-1,CSALTDFYGYTF,TGCAGTGCTTTGACAGACTTCTATGGCTACACCTTC
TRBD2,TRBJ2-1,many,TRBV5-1,CASSLGLADNEQFF,TGCGCCAGCAGCTTGGGGCTAGCGGACAATGAGCAGTTCTTC